This TCR beta chain emerged from a study of CD4 T cells in relation to SARS-CoV-2 and coronaviruses. The unexposed donors gave CD4+ T cells in about 2010-2019, prior to COVID-19. After around nine days of culture, CD4+ T cells were isolated. On days 3 and 7, cultures got half fresh IL-2 medium. Here immunoSEQ multiplex PCR was the method, and the copy in TCRdb shows in-frame clones only, minus some. This sample has around 25,000 clones, with roughly 73% found just once. A few counts support this clone. Its antigen is currently unknown. This TCR was sampled from a human donor in good health. The specimen was CD4+ T cells from PBMCs, cultured in vitro.

CDR3 residues: CASSQDNRRGNTIYF. As DNA, the CDR3 is TGTGCCAGCAGCCAAGATAATCGGAGGGGAAACACCATATATTTT. The chain employs TRBV3-1 (or the pseudogene TRBV3-2) and TRBJ1-3; D gene uncertain. This CDR3 region has 15 residues. Germline V gives CDR1 LGHDT, CDR2 YNNKEL (reference sequence). With 0 bases removed from V and 4 bases from J, the gap between germline ends came to 10 bases.